This T cell receptor (beta chain) emerged from a study of glioma-infiltrating T cells. Notes on the study in general: Tissue-blood divergence was below expectation in non-neoplastic patients, above in gliomas. Only very few CDR3 sequences appeared in both tissue and blood.

V dropped 6 bases and J dropped 6 bases, with 11 bases sitting between them. This CDR3 comprises 11 residues. The V gene's germline CDR1 is DFQATT and CDR2 SNEGSKA (reference sequence). The sample holds a few counts of this clonotype. Its specificity is unknown. TCR alpha and beta CDR3 regions were amplified from RNA using iRepertoire nested multiplex PCR. For one-step reverse transcription and amplification, roughly 95-400 ng of tissue mRNA or PBMC total RNA was used. TCRdb ran MiXCR on the multiplex PCR reads and lists one entry per CDR3 protein. This sample has around 140,000 distinct CDR3 sequences, with roughly 43% found just once.

Sequencing was performed on glioma tissue, nonneoplastic brain tissue, or PBMCs (not recorded which). The sequence derives from a human donor with low-grade glioma or glioblastoma, undergoing nonglioma brain surgery, or in good health (not recorded which). The rearrangement joins TRBV20-1 to TRBJ1-1; TRBD1 is a possible D gene (5 bases). The DNA of the CDR3 is TGCAGTGCGCTCGACAGTTCTGAAGCTTTCTTT. This sequence encodes CSALDSSEAFF.